The 32 T cell receptor beta chains below all came from one sample that was sequenced in a study of molecular identifiers for immune sequencing clone quantification. Each CDR3 protein is one row after TCRdb ran MiXCR on the PCR reads. In the table there are some 590,000 distinct CDR3 sequences, around 25% of which are singletons. Sequenced sample: naive CD8+ T cells from blood, with Jurkat cell RNA spiked in. Described subset: FACS-sorted CD8+CD4-CCR7+CD45RA+ naive T cells. The receptors were gathered from a human donor in good health. Some libraries in this study had Jurkat cell RNA spiked in.

This clonotype occurred many times. The chain employs TRBV4-3 and TRBJ1-3; D is unresolved. Germline lookup yields CDR1 LGHNA and CDR2 YSLEER. There are 16 residues in the CDR3. The V end was cut by 1 base, the J end by 0 bases, with 10 bases between. The CDR3 spells CASSQGPAVSGNTIYF. CDR3 nucleotide sequence: TGCGCCAGCAGCCAAGGCCCGGCCGTCTCTGGAAACACCATATATTTT.

This rearrangement joins TRBV7-9 to TRBJ2-5; maybe TRBD2 (6 bases). This CDR3 comprises 16 residues. The V end was cut by 5 bases, the J end by 2 bases, with 18 bases between. Looked up from germline, CDR1 is SEHNR and CDR2 is FQNEAQ (reference sequence). The CDR3 loop is CASSPFGTGDQETQYF. CDR3 bases: TGTGCCAGCAGCCCATTCGGGACGGGGGATCAAGAGACCCAGTACTTC. The full variable domain, completed using reference TRBV7-9 and TRBJ2-5, is DTGVSQNPRHKITKRGQNVTFRCDPISEHNRLYWYRQTLGQGPEFLTYFQNEAQLEKSRLLSDRFSAERPKGSFSTLEIQRTEQGDSAMYLCASSPFGTGDQETQYFGPGTRLLVL.

Comment on this clonotype: This may be a read error, as it is one base from a much larger clone. The V gene is TRBV7-7, the J gene TRBJ2-7; 7 positions agree with TRBD2. The germline gives CDR1 SSHAT, CDR2 FNYEAQ (reference sequence). The length of the CDR3 is 14 residues. In DNA, the CDR3 is TGTGCTAGCAGCGCCCTAGCGGCCCCCTACGCGCAGTACTTC. Encoded protein: CASSALAAPYAQYF.

This clonotype was picked up a small number of times. The genes are TRBV27 and TRBJ2-7; tentative D call: TRBD1 (5 bases). Germline V gene data show CDR1 as MNHEY and CDR2 as SMNVEV (reference sequence). The length of the CDR3 is 14 residues. The V end lost 8 bases, the J end lost 2 bases, and 16 bases lay between the germline ends. In DNA, the CDR3 is TGTGCCAGCTCGAATACAGGCCGCGCCTACGAGCAGTACTTC. Translated: CASSNTGRAYEQYF.

This clonotype came up a few times. The chain combines TRBV4-1 with TRBJ2-3; D might be TRBD1 (5 bases). CDR1 MGHRA and CDR2 YSYEKL come from the germline V gene. The CDR3 is 15 amino acids. V was pared by 3 bases and J by 1 base, with 11 bases between. This chain's CDR3 is CASSQIARGTDTQYF. The CDR3 nucleotides read TGCGCCAGCAGCCAGATCGCCAGGGGCACAGATACGCAGTATTTT.

The rearrangement joins TRBV2 to TRBJ2-7, with unresolved D. V lost 7 bases, J lost 3 bases, and 16 bases lay in between. There are 14 residues in the CDR3. The germline gives CDR1 SNHLY, CDR2 FYNNEI. The CDR3 region is CASNSQRANYEQYF. CDR3 nucleotide sequence: TGTGCCAGCAACTCCCAGAGAGCTAACTACGAGCAGTACTTC. Drawing the rest from reference TRBV2 and TRBJ2-7, the complete variable domain is EPEVTQTPSHQVTQMGQEVILRCVPISNHLYFYWYRQILGQKVEFLVSFYNNEISEKSEIFDDQFSVERPDGSNFTLKIRSTKLEDSAMYFCASNSQRANYEQYFGPGTRLTVT.

This clonotype is a singleton in its sample. The chain links TRBV5-4 to TRBJ2-1; 7 positions match TRBD1. Germline-derived CDR1 and CDR2 are SGHNT and YYREEE (reference sequence). J gave up 4 bases and V 0 bases, and 7 bases lay outside the gene matches. The CDR3 runs to 16 residues. CDR3 loop: CASSLELGGAYNEQFF. The CDR3 coding sequence is TGTGCCAGCAGCTTGGAGCTAGGGGGCGCGTACAATGAGCAGTTCTTC.

This sequence joins TRBV7-9 and TRBJ2-2, with D possibly TRBD1 on 7 matching bases. The CDR3 is made up of 17 amino acids. Germline V gene sequence: CDR1 SEHNR, CDR2 FQNEAQ (reference sequence). Deletions cut 5 bases from V and 0 bases from J, with 16 bases between. The CDR3 reads CASSPPGGTANTGELFF. The CDR3 DNA sequence: TGTGCCAGCAGCCCACCCGGCGGGACAGCGAACACCGGGGAGCTGTTTTTT.

This clonotype was counted ten times or more. The chain joins TRBV2 to TRBJ1-1; D unresolved. CDR3 length: 13 residues. V gave up 6 bases and J gave up 8 bases, with 16 bases separating them. Per the germline V gene, CDR1 is SNHLY and CDR2 is FYNNEI. The CDR3 sequence is CASSPTLGPEAFF. The CDR3 coding sequence is TGTGCCAGCAGCCCGACTCTGGGTCCCGAAGCTTTCTTT.

The chain combines TRBV7-9 with TRBJ1-1; D is possibly TRBD1 (6 bases). Germline CDR1 is SEHNR and CDR2 is FQNEAQ (reference sequence). Trimming cost V 5 bases and J 4 bases, with 20 bases left between them. There are 16 residues in the CDR3. Here the CDR3 reads CASSQDSAPRGTEAFF. The CDR3 region has the DNA TGTGCCAGCAGCCAGGACAGCGCCCCGCGGGGCACTGAAGCTTTCTTT. The full variable domain, with the rest looked up from reference TRBV7-9 and TRBJ1-1, is DTGVSQNPRHKITKRGQNVTFRCDPISEHNRLYWYRQTLGQGPEFLTYFQNEAQLEKSRLLSDRFSAERPKGSFSTLEIQRTEQGDSAMYLCASSQDSAPRGTEAFFGQGTRLTVV.

As to this clonotype: One end of the junction does not line up with germline, which may come from a read error. The chain couples TRBV7-9 to TRBJ2-2; TRBD1 or TRBD2 may be the D gene (5 bases each). This CDR3 contains 14 residues. Per the germline V gene, CDR1 is SEHNR and CDR2 is FQNEAQ (reference sequence). The CDR3 DNA reads TGTGCCCGCAGCTTAGTTTTTTTATCCGGGGCGCTGTTTTTT. This codes for CARSLVFLSGALFF.

This clonotype was seen a handful of times. A read error may explain this, as a much larger clone is one base away. The chain carries TRBV20-1 and TRBJ2-3; 9 bases line up with TRBD1. The CDR3 sequence is 15 residues long. Looked up from germline, CDR1 is DFQATT and CDR2 is SNEGSKA (reference sequence). The CDR3 DNA reads TGCAGTGCTAGGACGTGGGACAGGGTGACAGATACGCAGTGTTTT. Amino acid sequence: CSARTWDRVTDTQCF.

This clonotype turned up a few times. The V gene is TRBV2, the J gene TRBJ1-3; D gene uncertain. Trimming cost V 0 bases and J 8 bases, with 14 bases left between them. The germline V gene encodes CDR1 SNHLY and CDR2 FYNNEI. This CDR3 has 15 residues. The chain's CDR3 is CASSEATNLADTIYF. As DNA, the CDR3 is TGTGCCAGCAGTGAAGCCACCAATCTAGCGGACACCATATATTTT.

V and J are TRBV27 and TRBJ2-1; 10 positions match TRBD2. The CDR3 spans 15 residues. Trimming took 5 bases from V and 4 from J; bases not matched to a gene: 5. The germline V gene encodes CDR1 MNHEY and CDR2 SMNVEV (reference sequence). The CDR3 nucleotides are TGTGCCAGCAGTCTAGCGGGGGAGTTGTACAATGAGCAGTTCTTC. It yields the protein CASSLAGELYNEQFF.

This clonotype was counted only a few times. The chain couples TRBV10-3 to TRBJ2-7; 13 bases align to TRBD2. The CDR3 runs to 21 residues. CDR1 and CDR2 (germline): ENHRY, SYGVKD. The V segment lost 0 bases and the J segment 0 bases; nucleotides outside the gene matches: 14. CDR3 in DNA: TGTGCCATCAGTGAGTCATATACTGGGACTAGCGGGAATGGAAGCTCCTACGAGCAGTACTTC. This sequence encodes CAISESYTGTSGNGSSYEQYF.

The chain uses TRBV12-3 or TRBV12-4 and TRBJ1-4, with 7 bases aligning to TRBD1. The ends lost 6 bases at V and 8 bases at J; junction bases unmatched: 15. The CDR3 is 16 residues long. The CDR3 DNA reads TGTGCCAGCAGCCCAACAGGGGATGAGGAGCAGGAAAAACTGTTTTTT. It encodes CASSPTGDEEQEKLFF.

A few counts support this clonotype. The chain uses TRBV2 and TRBJ2-7, with D maybe TRBD1 (6 bases). V gave up 6 bases and J gave up 2 bases, with 20 bases separating them. The CDR3 runs 16 residues. Germline values: CDR1 SNHLY, CDR2 FYNNEI. Written as DNA, the CDR3 is TGTGCCAGCAGGGGGGCTAGGGGCGGAAGCACCTACGAGCAGTACTTC. It specifies CASRGARGGSTYEQYF. The full variable domain, rest sourced from reference TRBV2 and TRBJ2-7, is EPEVTQTPSHQVTQMGQEVILRCVPISNHLYFYWYRQILGQKVEFLVSFYNNEISEKSEIFDDQFSVERPDGSNFTLKIRSTKLEDSAMYFCASRGARGGSTYEQYFGPGTRLTVT.

The chain is built from TRBV4-3 and TRBJ1-1; tentative D call: TRBD1 (5 bases). CDR3 length: 16 amino acids. Germline loops: CDR1 LGHNA, CDR2 YSLEER. V was shortened by 2 bases and J by 5 bases, with 18 bases between the two germline ends. For the CDR3, the DNA is TGCGCCAGCAGCCAAACTTCTGACGCGGGGGGAACTGAAGCTTTCTTT. Protein product: CASSQTSDAGGTEAFF.

V gene TRBV5-1 combines with J gene TRBJ2-5, with TRBD2 identical over 8 bases. The V gene end was trimmed by 0 bases and the J gene end by 1 base; junction bases not matched to a gene: 2. Germline CDR1 and CDR2: SGHRS and YFSETQ. This CDR3 has 15 amino acids. The chain's CDR3 is CASSLGREGQETQYF. The CDR3 DNA reads as TGCGCCAGCAGCTTGGGACGGGAGGGCCAAGAGACCCAGTACTTC.

This clonotype was observed a few times. The chain employs TRBV30 and TRBJ2-2; D is ambiguous. Germline-derived CDR1 and CDR2 are GTSNPN and SVGIG (reference sequence). The CDR3 contains 13 residues. V gave up 2 bases and J gave up 3 bases, with 7 bases separating them. Here the CDR3 reads CAWSFYDTGELFF. CDR3 coding DNA: TGTGCCTGGAGTTTCTACGACACCGGGGAGCTGTTTTTT.

In this sample, this clonotype turned up many times. The V gene is TRBV15, the J gene TRBJ1-3; 8 bases align to TRBD1. The CDR3 contains 16 residues. J gave up 1 base and V 3 bases, and 5 bases lay outside the gene matches. CDR1 is LNHNV, CDR2 YYDKDF, per germline (reference sequence). The DNA of the CDR3 is TGTGCCACCAGCAGCCGACAGGGGCCATCTGGAAACACCATATATTTT. Protein product: CATSSRQGPSGNTIYF.

This clonotype turned up a few times. The chain employs TRBV6-2 or TRBV6-3 and TRBJ2-1; 10 bases match TRBD1. The germline V gene has CDR1 MNHEY and CDR2 SVGEGT. This CDR3 spans 15 amino acids. V was pared by 2 bases and J by 10 bases, with 8 bases of the junction left unmatched. The CDR3 sequence is CASSYPGQGLGEQFF. DNA for the CDR3: TGTGCCAGCAGTTACCCGGGACAGGGGTTGGGGGAGCAGTTCTTC.

With respect to this clonotype: It may be a read error: a sequence one base away is much more abundant. This is likely a read error, given that the CDR3 carries no conserved phenylalanine or tryptophan at its end. The V gene is TRBV27, the J gene TRBJ1-1, with a tentative D call TRBD1 (5 bases). V lost 5 bases to trimming and J lost 4 bases, with 11 bases between them. The CDR3 length is 13 residues. CDR1 and CDR2 (germline): MNHEY, SMNVEV (reference sequence). The CDR3 protein is CASSPGEATEAFL. The CDR3 DNA sequence: TGTGCCAGCAGTCCGGGGGAGGCCACTGAAGCTTTCTTA.

This clonotype has at least ten counts. The chain couples TRBV29-1 to TRBJ1-1; the D is unclear. This CDR3 contains 12 residues. The ends were cut back, 8 bases at V and 0 bases at J, with 10 bases in the middle. Germline loops: CDR1 SQVTM, CDR2 ANQGSEA. The CDR3 reads CSTLHLNTEAFF. The DNA of the CDR3 is TGCAGCACCTTACACCTGAACACTGAAGCTTTCTTT.

Many counts were recorded for this clonotype. The chain couples TRBV11-2 to TRBJ2-3; the D call may be TRBD1 or TRBD2 (6 bases each). The length of the CDR3 is 15 residues. V was clipped by 2 bases and J by 0 bases, with 9 bases between them. CDR1 is SGHAT, CDR2 FQNNGV, per germline. CDR3 loop: CASSLRGTSTDTQYF. The CDR3 DNA is TGTGCCAGCAGCTTACGGGGGACAAGCACAGATACGCAGTATTTT.

This clonotype was counted ten times or more. The rearrangement links TRBV28 to TRBJ2-7; unclear D gene. Germline CDR1 is MDHEN and CDR2 is SYDVKM. Trimming left V 5 bases short and J 0 bases short, with 20 bases between. The CDR3 extends over 17 amino acids. The CDR3 DNA sequence: TGTGCCAGCAGTAGACGGCGGCTCGTTATGGACTCCTACGAGCAGTACTTC. It translates to CASSRRRLVMDSYEQYF.

This clonotype was observed at least ten times. The genes are TRBV20-1 and TRBJ2-7; D unresolved. The CDR3 length is 13 residues. Trimming took 4 bases from V and 0 from J, leaving 10 bases between them. Germline loops: CDR1 DFQATT, CDR2 SNEGSKA (reference sequence). The CDR3: CSAKGTFSYEQYF. The CDR3 DNA reads as TGCAGTGCTAAGGGCACCTTCTCCTACGAGCAGTACTTC.

In this sample, this clonotype turned up many times. CDR3 coding DNA: TGTGCCAGCAATTCAGGGAGGAATGGCTACACCTTC. Encoded protein: CASNSGRNGYTF. The chain uses TRBV3-1 and TRBJ1-2, with D possibly TRBD1 on 5 matching bases. V was clipped by 7 bases and J by 6 bases, with 12 bases between them. The CDR3 totals 12 residues. Germline V lookup: CDR1 LGHDT, CDR2 YNNKEL (reference sequence).

This clonotype was recorded at least ten times. The chain carries TRBV7-2 and TRBJ1-5; D is uncertain. Germline assignment: CDR1 SGHTA and CDR2 FQGNSA. The CDR3 has 15 amino acids. The V end was cut by 0 bases, the J end by 3 bases, with 9 bases between. The CDR3 bases are TGTGCCAGCAGCTTAGCGTTGGGTTACAATCAGCCCCAGCATTTT. Translated, it gives CASSLALGYNQPQHF.

The rearrangement links TRBV27 to TRBJ2-1, with D tentatively TRBD1 or TRBD2 (6 bases each). The ends were cut back, 8 bases at V and 1 base at J, with 18 bases in the middle. Germline loops: CDR1 MNHEY, CDR2 SMNVEV (reference sequence). The CDR3 runs to 16 residues. The CDR3: CASGTSGGRSYNEQFF. The CDR3 nucleotides are TGTGCCAGCGGGACCTCTGGGGGGCGATCCTACAATGAGCAGTTCTTC.

The gene calls are TRBV6-2 or TRBV6-3 and TRBJ1-1; no definite D call. The V end lost 2 bases, the J end lost 0 bases, and 10 bases lay between the germline ends. The germline gives CDR1 MNHEY, CDR2 SVGEGT. The CDR3 is 15 residues long. The CDR3 DNA follows: TGTGCCAGCAGTTACGGTCAGCTACTGAACACTGAAGCTTTCTTT. Its protein is CASSYGQLLNTEAFF.

This clonotype was picked up many times. The gene calls are TRBV4-1 and TRBJ2-3, with 8 bases matching TRBD1. The V segment lost 1 base and the J segment 0 bases; nucleotides outside the gene matches: 6. The CDR3 runs to 17 residues. Germline values: CDR1 MGHRA, CDR2 YSYEKL. This CDR3 is CASSQVWTGTSTDTQYF. The CDR3 DNA reads as TGCGCCAGCAGCCAAGTCTGGACAGGGACCAGCACAGATACGCAGTATTTT.